Described below is a single TCR beta chain sequence and its context. Its target antigen remains unknown. Qualities for individual bases were not recorded, and no much larger clone is one base off. In Seattle, one collaborating source enrolled patients while the infection was active and tracked those patients longitudinally over the course of disease. Whole blood was collected in K2EDTA tubes by collaborating institutions according to the institutions' own protocols. For TCRbeta analysis, collaborators shipped samples in one of three forms: frozen whole blood, isolated PBMCs, or DNA extracted from either of those sample types. V lost 1 base and J lost 8 bases; the stretch between them is 15 bases long. Its CDR3 holds 15 amino acids, cysteine through phenylalanine. The only DNA kept is the CDR3, 45 bases in frame from the first base. Via the germline V gene (reference sequence), CDR1 is LNHDA and CDR2 SQIVND.

These data come from a study of blood T cell repertoires in COVID-19 (dated by TCRdb to between 2020 and 2021). Background on the whole study: Samples covering the acute and convalescent phases of COVID-19 were provided by collaborators in the United States, Italy and Spain. The material from the prospective study consisted of cDNA or gDNA derived from T cells, B-cell-depleted T cells, or PBMCs. The dataset comprised deeply sampled blood TCRbeta repertoires from subjects exposed to, actively infected with, or recovered from COVID-19. The repertoires were made available in a free public database intended to serve as a resource for research on the immune response to SARS-CoV-2. The samples were drawn from the first 160 participants of the ongoing ImmuneRACE study and from some 1,300 subjects provided by 6 global collaborators. The sample metadata nearly always contained a de-identified subject ID, COVID-19 status, age in years and sex. HLA class I and class II types, where available, came from metadata supplied by the sample provider rather than from assay-based typing. Overall results and qualifications from the work: The quantity of clinical and demographic metadata differed by source and by participant and was supplied without curation.

TCRbeta CDR3 regions were amplified from genomic DNA by means of the immunoSEQ Assay, a bias-controlled multiplex PCR. The study's own analysis went as follows. Within the assay, amplification of reference gene primers was used to estimate how many nucleated cells each sample contained. Sequence reads were collapsed and filtered to measure the absolute abundance of every unique TCRbeta CDR3 rearrangement. For each sample, productive Simpson clonality was calculated as the square root of Simpson's diversity index across productive rearrangements. TCRdb obtained this table from immuneACCESS and retained in-frame rearrangements with V and J assigned. These tables miss some clones; where compared with another copy, unresolved V genes account for less than half of the shortfall, and the remainder is unexplained. The V and J calls and clone size are taken from that table; D and trimming were inferred from the DNA. The sample table lists 200,000 to 300,000 clones, over 90% of them with a count of one. Over 0.65% of the sample rests with the top ten.

The TCR sequence derives from a man aged 25 to 45 with COVID-19, enrolled during active disease. The material sequenced was peripheral blood. The sequence joins TRBV19 to TRBJ2-1; a weak D assignment points to TRBD1 (5 bases agree). The CDR3 in this case is CASSIGAGIYDEQFF. The nucleotides are TGTGCCAGTAGTATAGGGGCAGGGATTTATGATGAGCAGTTCTTC.